The clone carrying this T cell receptor (beta chain) was counted once. The target antigen is unknown. Only in-frame clones appear in the TCRdb table, and some are missing; sequencing was by immunoSEQ multiplex PCR. The table shows under 100,000 clones, with 85% to 95% occurring only once. V lost 3 bases and J lost 10; bases outside the gene matches: 8. This CDR3 region has 16 residues. From germline, CDR1 is SGHVS and CDR2 FNYEAQ. This sample was included in a study of graft-versus-host responses after intestinal transplantation. Study as a whole: For around 3 years after anti-thymocyte globulin induction, all recipients took tacrolimus and steroids. Findings and limits, study-wide: There were GvH clones found in recipient marrow, and some of them appeared first in ileum or blood. Graft-donor T cell macrochimerism coincided with high graft-versus-host to host-versus-graft clonal ratios in allografts.

Sequenced here: unstimulated CD8+ T cells sorted from spleen or lymph node cells, sampled before transplant. The chain is built from TRBV7-6 and TRBJ2-1; 14 bases fit TRBD2. The TCR comes from a human donor who was the organ donor for an intestinal transplant. Here the CDR3 reads CASSLGTSGGTGEQFF. The CDR3, as DNA: TGTGCCAGCAGCTTGGGGACTAGCGGGGGAACAGGGGAGCAGTTCTTC.